The present T cell receptor beta chain was sequenced within a study of neoadjuvant anti-PD-1 for oral cavity cancer. TCRdb's table, derived via immunoSEQ multiplex PCR, lists solely in-frame clones and lacks some. The sample comprises about 16,000 clones, around 74% of which are singletons, and roughly 3% rests with the top ten. V was pared by 3 bases and J by 3 bases, with 10 bases between. The germline gives CDR1 SGHRS, CDR2 YFSETQ. The CDR3 sequence is 13 residues long. The genes are TRBV5-1 and TRBJ2-7; TRBD2 might be the D (5 bases). Material: PBMCs, obtained before nivolumab (anti-PD-1) treatment. The sequence was collected from a person between 40 and 85 years old with oral cavity squamous cell carcinoma. CDR3 sequence reads: CASSSSGGYEQYF. The CDR3 DNA reads as TGCGCCAGCAGCTCAAGCGGTGGCTACGAGCAGTACTTC.